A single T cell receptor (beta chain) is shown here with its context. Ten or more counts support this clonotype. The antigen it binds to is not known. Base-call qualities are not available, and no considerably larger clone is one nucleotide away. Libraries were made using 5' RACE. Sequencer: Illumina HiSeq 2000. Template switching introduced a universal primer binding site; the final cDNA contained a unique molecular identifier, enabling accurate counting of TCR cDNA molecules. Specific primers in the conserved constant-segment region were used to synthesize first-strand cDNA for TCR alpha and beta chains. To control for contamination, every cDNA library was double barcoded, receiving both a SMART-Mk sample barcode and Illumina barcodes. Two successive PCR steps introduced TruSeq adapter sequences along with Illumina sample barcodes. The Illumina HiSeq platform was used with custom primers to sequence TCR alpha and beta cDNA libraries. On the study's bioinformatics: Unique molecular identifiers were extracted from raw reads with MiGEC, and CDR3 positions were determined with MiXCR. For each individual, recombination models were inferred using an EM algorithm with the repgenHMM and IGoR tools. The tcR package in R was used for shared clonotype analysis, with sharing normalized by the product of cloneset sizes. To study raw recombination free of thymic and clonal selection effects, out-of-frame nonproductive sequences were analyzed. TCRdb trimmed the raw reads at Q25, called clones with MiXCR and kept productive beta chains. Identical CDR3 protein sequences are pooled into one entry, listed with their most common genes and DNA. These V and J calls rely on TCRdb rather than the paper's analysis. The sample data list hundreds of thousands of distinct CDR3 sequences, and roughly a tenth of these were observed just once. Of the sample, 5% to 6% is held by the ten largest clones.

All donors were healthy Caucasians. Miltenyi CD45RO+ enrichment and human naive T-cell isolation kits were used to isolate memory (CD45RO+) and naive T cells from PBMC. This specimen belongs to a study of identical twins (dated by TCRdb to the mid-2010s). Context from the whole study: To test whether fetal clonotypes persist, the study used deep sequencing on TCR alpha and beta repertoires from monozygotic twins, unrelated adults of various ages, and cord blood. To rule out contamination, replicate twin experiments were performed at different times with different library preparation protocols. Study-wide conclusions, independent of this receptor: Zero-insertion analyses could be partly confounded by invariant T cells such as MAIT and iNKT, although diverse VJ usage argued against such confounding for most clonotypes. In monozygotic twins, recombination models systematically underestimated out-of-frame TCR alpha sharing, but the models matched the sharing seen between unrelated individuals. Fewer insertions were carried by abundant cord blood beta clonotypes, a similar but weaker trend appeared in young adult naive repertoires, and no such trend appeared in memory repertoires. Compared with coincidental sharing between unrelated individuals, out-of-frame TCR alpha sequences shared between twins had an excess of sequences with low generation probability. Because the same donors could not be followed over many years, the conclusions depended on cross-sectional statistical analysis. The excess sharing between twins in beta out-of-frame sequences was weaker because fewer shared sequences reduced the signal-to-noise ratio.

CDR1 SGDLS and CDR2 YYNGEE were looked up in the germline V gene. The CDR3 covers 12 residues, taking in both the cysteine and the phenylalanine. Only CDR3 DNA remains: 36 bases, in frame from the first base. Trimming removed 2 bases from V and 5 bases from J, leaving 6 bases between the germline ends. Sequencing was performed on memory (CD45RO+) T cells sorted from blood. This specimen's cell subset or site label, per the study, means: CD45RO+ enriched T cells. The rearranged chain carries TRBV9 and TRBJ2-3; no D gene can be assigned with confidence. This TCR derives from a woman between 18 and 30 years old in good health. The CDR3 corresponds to CASSVDGDTQYF. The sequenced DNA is TGTGCCAGCAGCGTCGACGGAGATACGCAGTATTTT.